A selection of T cell receptor beta chains follows, all from one sample in a study of T cells expressing NK-cell markers. TCRdb processed the 5' RACE reads again and assigns one entry to each CDR3 protein, with no DNA. The sample has about 460,000 distinct CDR3 sequences. The sample taken for sequencing was blood T cells: a sorted CD56 or NKG2C T cell subset, CD4+ or CD8+ T cells, or bulk PBMC T cells (not recorded which). The source is a woman aged 45-60 years in good health. The CDR3 runs from the conserved cysteine through the conserved F or W.

>TRBV11-3|TRBJ2-7
CASSLRGQLGEQYF
>TRBV5-5|TRBJ2-1
CASSSQISGRADEQFF
>TRBV14|TRBJ2-7
CASRHTESGSYEQYF
>TRBV24-1|TRBJ2-4
CAVGTGTLGIQYF
>TRBV20-1|TRBJ1-2
CSASHRISGYTF
>TRBV11-3|TRBJ2-6
CASSSFRALSGANVLTF
>TRBV30|TRBJ1-2
CAWSVRQGVDYGYTF
>TRBV4-1|TRBJ2-3
CASSQDPPGRVGVTQYF
>TRBV5-4|TRBJ2-1
CASSGNEAEQFF
>TRBV29-1|TRBJ1-1
CSERDGGTEAFF
>TRBV20-1|TRBJ1-5
CSARGGLVGQPQHF
>TRBV19|TRBJ2-1
CASSTQGGLLNNEQFF
>TRBV5-1|TRBJ2-6
CASSRWTAFETVLTF
>TRBV7-9|TRBJ1-1
CASSLLRQEAFF
>TRBV20-1|TRBJ2-1
CSARGPAGGPNEQFF
>TRBV28|TRBJ2-1
CASSLSEPEQFF
>TRBV3-1|TRBJ2-1
CASSQAGTYSYNEQFF